These 29 T cell receptor beta chains share one sample of origin, sequenced in a study of shared clonotypes between healthy human individuals. The method was immunoSEQ multiplex PCR; TCRdb's version includes in-frame clones alone and lacks a portion of them. Of some 1 million clones detected, more than 65% appear once; the ten largest clones hold nearly 1.5%. The material sequenced was memory CD4+ T cells sorted from blood. Regarding subset: CD45RA-negative fraction. These receptors originate from a man aged 18 to 30 in good health.

The rearrangement joins TRBV2 to TRBJ2-5; D unresolved. Looked up from germline, CDR1 is SNHLY and CDR2 is FYNNEI. V was pared by 5 bases and J by 7 bases, with 17 bases between. This CDR3 is 14 amino acids long. CDR3 sequence (DNA): TGTGCCAGCAGTTCCCAGACTGCCTTTGGGACCCAGTACTTC. Its protein is CASSSQTAFGTQYF. The entire variable domain, with the rest obtained from reference TRBV2 and TRBJ2-5, is as follows: EPEVTQTPSHQVTQMGQEVILRCVPISNHLYFYWYRQILGQKVEFLVSFYNNEISEKSEIFDDQFSVERPDGSNFTLKIRSTKLEDSAMYFCASSSQTAFGTQYFGPGTRLLVL.

The rearrangement uses TRBV5-1 and TRBJ1-4, with 7 bases that match TRBD1. The V segment lost 4 bases and the J segment 0 bases; nucleotides outside the gene matches: 0. CDR3 size: 14 residues. The germline CDR1 and CDR2 sequences are SGHRS and YFSETQ. This CDR3 is CASSQGATNEKLFF. The CDR3, as DNA: TGCGCCAGCAGCCAGGGGGCAACTAATGAAAAACTGTTTTTT.

The chain recombines TRBV18 with TRBJ2-3; D uncertain. The CDR3 is 13 amino acids. Germline CDR1 KGHSH, CDR2 LQKENI. Trimming pared 5 bases from V and 2 bases from J, leaving 8 bases between. CDR3 nucleotide sequence: TGTGCCAGCTCAGACCCATACACAGATACGCAGTATTTT. It codes for CASSDPYTDTQYF. Filled out from reference TRBV18 and TRBJ2-3, the complete variable domain reads NAGVMQNPRHLVRRRGQEARLRCSPMKGHSHVYWYRQLPEEGLKFMVYLQKENIIDESGMPKERFSAEFPKEGPSILRIQQVVRGDSAAYFCASSDPYTDTQYFGPGTRLTVL.

CDR3 residues: CAWSGTSGETRKTQYF. For the CDR3, the DNA is TGTGCCTGGAGTGGGACTAGCGGGGAGACTCGGAAGACCCAGTACTTC. J is TRBJ2-5 and V is TRBV30; 12 bases align to TRBD2. Per germline, CDR1 GTSNPN and CDR2 SVGIG (reference sequence). The ends lost 1 base at V and 6 bases at J; junction bases unmatched: 9. The CDR3 is made up of 16 amino acids.

This clone is a singleton in its sample. Other DNA variants within this sample encode the same CDR3. The genes are TRBV19 and TRBJ1-5, with 9 bases fitting TRBD1. The CDR3 spans 15 residues. The V and J ends lost 4 bases and 4 bases, in that order; junction bases with no gene match: 5. Germline V gene lookup returns CDR1 LNHDA and CDR2 SQIVND (reference sequence). CDR3 DNA sequence: TGTGCCAGTAGTACGCTGGGACAGGGTAATCAGCCCCAGCATTTT. Encoded protein: CASSTLGQGNQPQHF.

This chain connects TRBV28 to TRBJ1-2, with D maybe TRBD1 (6 bases). Germline V gene data show CDR1 as MDHEN and CDR2 as SYDVKM. This CDR3 is 14 amino acids long. The V end lost 3 bases, the J end lost 4 bases, and 12 bases lay between the germline ends. The CDR3 reads CASSLGHFGYGYTF. In DNA form, the CDR3 reads TGTGCCAGCAGTTTGGGACATTTCGGCTATGGCTACACCTTC.

This rearrangement joins TRBV9 to TRBJ1-2; D is uncertain. The CDR3 has 14 amino acids. V was trimmed by 4 bases and J by 3 bases, leaving 13 bases between them. Germline CDR1 SGDLS, CDR2 YYNGEE. CDR3 sequence: CASSFEDRHYGYTF. The CDR3 DNA reads TGTGCCAGCAGCTTCGAGGATCGTCACTATGGCTACACCTTC.

This clone has at least ten counts. This sample also contains other DNA sequences that code for the same CDR3. The chain has TRBV30 and TRBJ1-4; D is unclear. CDR3 length: 16 amino acids. The ends were cut back, 1 base at V and 4 bases at J, with 16 bases in the middle. The germline gives CDR1 GTSNPN, CDR2 SVGIG (reference sequence). This chain's CDR3 is CAWSAELSRGNEKLFF. CDR3 DNA: TGTGCCTGGAGTGCAGAGCTAAGTCGCGGTAATGAAAAACTGTTTTTT.

This chain connects TRBV6-1 to TRBJ1-5, with D unresolved. The CDR3 sequence is 16 residues long. Trimming stripped 0 bases from V and 4 bases from J, with 13 bases between. Germline V gene sequence: CDR1 MNHNS, CDR2 SASEGT. CDR3 nucleotide sequence: TGTGCCAGCAGTGAAGCTGCGCAGGTACTTAATCAGCCCCAGCATTTT. Encoded protein: CASSEAAQVLNQPQHF.

The chain couples TRBV30 to TRBJ2-1; no firm D call. Germline assignment: CDR1 GTSNPN and CDR2 SVGIG (reference sequence). V shed 3 bases and J shed 0 bases, with 9 bases lying between them. The CDR3 runs to 14 residues. The CDR3 DNA reads TGTGCCTGGAGCTTTGGGTCCTCCTACAATGAGCAGTTCTTC. It codes for CAWSFGSSYNEQFF. The full variable domain, in which reference TRBV30 and TRBJ2-1 provide the parts outside the CDR3, is SQTIHQWPATLVQPVGSPLSLECTVEGTSNPNLYWYRQAAGRGLQLLFYSVGIGQISSEVPQNLSASRPQDRQFILSSKKLLLSDSGFYLCAWSFGSSYNEQFFGPGTRLTVL.

This clone was observed a few times. The chain has TRBV7-9 and TRBJ1-3; 7 bases agree with TRBD1. The CDR3 is 15 amino acids. Germline loops: CDR1 SEHNR, CDR2 FQNEAQ (reference sequence). J was trimmed by 3 bases and V by 5 bases; bases with no gene match: 7. The CDR3 region has the DNA TGTGCCAGCAGCCTCGACAGGGTTGGTGGAAACACCATATATTTT. Its translation: CASSLDRVGGNTIYF.

As concerns this clone: Different DNA sequences within this sample yield the same CDR3. The chain employs TRBV6-1 and TRBJ1-2, with no clear D. The germline V and J ends were trimmed by 7 bases and 0 bases, with 6 bases remaining between them. CDR1 is MNHNS and CDR2 is SASEGT in the germline V gene. CDR3 length: 12 amino acids. CDR3 DNA: TGTGCCAGCAATCGAGCTAACTATGGCTACACCTTC. It codes for CASNRANYGYTF.

The chain combines TRBV4-1 with TRBJ1-2; D gene ambiguous. V lost 0 bases and J lost 5, with 13 bases in between. Germline CDR1 reads MGHRA; CDR2 reads YSYEKL. The CDR3 runs 15 residues. The CDR3 bases are TGCGCCAGCAGCCAAGAGATGGCAGGAAAATATGGCTACACCTTC. It translates to CASSQEMAGKYGYTF.

The V call is TRBV7-3, the J call TRBJ2-6; TRBD1 aligns across 8 bases. Trimming at V came to 8 bases and at J to 0 bases, leaving 18 bases not matched to a gene. This CDR3 comprises 20 residues. Germline V gives CDR1 SGHTA, CDR2 FQGTGA. This chain's CDR3 is CASAGQGAFGESSGANVLTF. In DNA form, the CDR3 reads TGTGCCAGCGCCGGGCAGGGGGCTTTCGGGGAAAGCTCTGGGGCCAACGTCCTGACTTTC.

The CDR3 loop is CATSRTSGTGFSEQYF. CDR3 nucleotides: TGTGCCACCTCACGAACGTCCGGGACAGGGTTTTCCGAGCAGTACTTC. The chain recombines TRBV19 with TRBJ2-7; 9 bases align to TRBD1. Trimming took 10 bases from V and 6 from J; bases not matched to a gene: 19. In germline, CDR1 is LNHDA, CDR2 SQIVND (reference sequence). The CDR3 runs to 16 residues.

In this sample, this clone turned up a few times. The chain joins TRBV30 to TRBJ1-4; 9 nucleotides align to TRBD1. The CDR3 spans 15 residues. Per germline, CDR1 GTSNPN and CDR2 SVGIG (reference sequence). Trimming took 0 bases from V and 8 from J; bases not matched to a gene: 7. For the CDR3, the DNA is TGTGCCTGGAGTGTTACGACAGGGGGAACCGAAAAACTGTTTTTT. Its translation is CAWSVTTGGTEKLFF.

The gene calls are TRBV7-9 and TRBJ2-1; D is undetermined. Trimming shortened V by 1 base and J by 8 bases, and 6 bases separated the two germline ends. The CDR3 is 12 residues long. Germline CDR1 SEHNR, CDR2 FQNEAQ (reference sequence). The CDR3 protein is CASSLVLDEQFF. Written as DNA, the CDR3 is TGTGCCAGCAGCTTAGTTTTGGATGAGCAGTTCTTC.

The CDR3 reads CASGGDWGSGANVLTF. The CDR3 nucleotides read TGTGCCTCCGGAGGTGACTGGGGCTCTGGGGCCAACGTCCTGACTTTC. V is TRBV28 and J is TRBJ2-6, with a possible D match to TRBD2 (5 bases). In germline, CDR1 is MDHEN, CDR2 SYDVKM. V was pared by 11 bases and J by 0 bases, with 17 bases between. CDR3 length: 16 residues.

The rearrangement joins TRBV30 to TRBJ1-2; TRBD1 matches at 7 bases. Germline values: CDR1 GTSNPN, CDR2 SVGIG (reference sequence). Trimming cost V 0 bases and J 8 bases; bases outside gene matches: 6. The CDR3 covers 13 residues. CDR3 loop: CAWSVEGAGGYTF. CDR3 nucleotides: TGTGCCTGGAGTGTTGAGGGGGCCGGGGGCTACACCTTC.

The chain recombines TRBV7-2 with TRBJ2-3; 13 nucleotides align to TRBD2. Per the germline V gene, CDR1 is SGHTA and CDR2 is FQGNSA. The CDR3 is 15 residues long. V lost 2 bases to trimming and J lost 6 bases; unmatched junction nucleotides: 2. The CDR3 nucleotides read TGTGCCAGCAGCTTAACTAGCGGGGGGGCTGATACGCAGTATTTT. Translation: CASSLTSGGADTQYF.

In nucleotides, the CDR3 is TGTGCCTGGACAGTAGGGGCAACAGATACGCAGTATTTT. Residues: CAWTVGATDTQYF. This rearrangement joins TRBV30 to TRBJ2-3, with D perhaps matching TRBD1 (5 bases). The CDR3 length is 13 residues. Germline assignment: CDR1 GTSNPN and CDR2 SVGIG (reference sequence). V lost 4 bases and J lost 3, with 11 bases in between.

V usage is TRBV7-3 and J usage is TRBJ2-1, with TRBD1 matching 9 bases. Germline loops: CDR1 SGHTA, CDR2 FQGTGA. The CDR3 consists of 15 residues. J was trimmed by 5 bases and V by 4 bases; bases with no gene match: 6. The CDR3 sequence: CASSSDRGGHNEQFF. CDR3 DNA: TGTGCCAGCAGCTCGGACAGGGGAGGCCACAATGAGCAGTTCTTC.

About this clone itself: Germline is not matched at one junction end, which may reflect a read error. The chain employs TRBV7-7 and TRBJ2-7; weak D call: TRBD2 (7 bases). The germline V gene has CDR1 SSHAT and CDR2 FNYEAQ (reference sequence). The CDR3 runs to 13 residues. The CDR3 region is CASSLGGQYEQYF. CDR3 DNA: TGTGCTAGCAGCTTGGGGGGGCAGTACGAGCAGTACTTC.

The V gene is TRBV5-1, the J gene TRBJ2-3, with 11 positions matching TRBD2. V was pared by 0 bases and J by 6 bases, with 12 bases of the junction left unmatched. CDR3 size: 18 residues. The V gene's germline CDR1 is SGHRS and CDR2 YFSETQ. CDR3: CASSLGLTSGAGWDTQYF. In DNA form, the CDR3 reads TGCGCCAGCAGCTTGGGATTGACTAGCGGGGCCGGTTGGGATACGCAGTATTTT. The full variable domain, rest sourced from reference TRBV5-1 and TRBJ2-3, is KAGVTQTPRYLIKTRGQQVTLSCSPISGHRSVSWYQQTPGQGLQFLFEYFSETQRNKGNFPGRFSGRQFSNSRSEMNVSTLELGDSALYLCASSLGLTSGAGWDTQYFGPGTRLTVL.

This chain connects TRBV27 to TRBJ2-2; D might be TRBD1 (5 bases). This CDR3 is built from 14 residues. V was pared by 4 bases and J by 2 bases, with 8 bases between. The germline V gene has CDR1 MNHEY and CDR2 SMNVEV (reference sequence). The DNA of the CDR3 is TGTGCCAGCAGTTGGGGCGCTAACACCGGGGAGCTGTTTTTT. Translated, it gives CASSWGANTGELFF.

This chain joins TRBV5-6 and TRBJ1-3; a weak D match, TRBD1 (5 bases). The CDR3 totals 15 residues. V lost 0 bases and J lost 0, with 7 bases in between. Germline-derived CDR1 and CDR2 are SGHDT and YYEEEE. The CDR3 DNA sequence: TGTGCCAGCAGCTTGGACGGACACTCTGGAAACACCATATATTTT. The encoded protein is CASSLDGHSGNTIYF.

This chain links TRBV18 with TRBJ2-3; 7 nucleotides match TRBD1. V lost 4 bases to trimming and J lost 5 bases; unmatched junction nucleotides: 6. There are 14 residues in the CDR3. Germline CDR1 KGHSH, CDR2 LQKENI. CDR3 nucleotide sequence: TGTGCCAGCTCACGACAGGGACCCCGAGATACGCAGTATTTT. Protein sequence: CASSRQGPRDTQYF.

Here the CDR3 reads CASSLDWQGKQYF. DNA for the CDR3: TGTGCCAGCAGCTTAGACTGGCAGGGCAAGCAGTACTTC. The genes are TRBV11-3 and TRBJ2-7, with a tentative D call TRBD1 (5 bases). Deletions cut 0 bases from V and 8 bases from J, with 11 bases between. CDR1 and CDR2 from the germline V gene are SGHNT and YENEEA. The CDR3 covers 13 residues.

The chain is built from TRBV30 and TRBJ1-4, with TRBD1 identical over 8 bases. CDR1 is GTSNPN and CDR2 is SVGIG in the germline V gene (reference sequence). There are 16 residues in the CDR3. The trim removed 0 bases at V and 7 bases at J, leaving 10 bases unmatched. CDR3 bases: TGTGCCTGGAGTGTGGGACAGGCAACGAGCGGTGAAAAACTGTTTTTT. This translates into CAWSVGQATSGEKLFF.